This passage covers 13 T cell receptor beta chains from one sample sequenced in a study of control samples from healthy donors and cancer patients. Sequenced by immunoSEQ multiplex PCR; TCRdb stores in-frame clones only, minus some. The table lists 100,000 or so clones, 75% to 85% of them singletons. Sequencing input: blood. These TCRs come from a woman in her thirties in good health.

The chain uses TRBV12-3 or TRBV12-4 and TRBJ1-4; no clear D gene. Trimming took off 2 bases at V and 7 bases at J, with 5 bases between the two ends. The CDR3 length is 12 residues. For the CDR3, the DNA is TGTGCCAGCAGTTTAAGCGGTGAAAAACTGTTTTTT. This encodes CASSLSGEKLFF.

This clone was observed a few times. The genes are TRBV6-6 and TRBJ1-1; tentative D call: TRBD1 (6 bases). The CDR3 is 14 amino acids. Trimming removed 6 bases at V and 0 bases at J, with 11 bases between. Germline V lookup: CDR1 MNHNY, CDR2 SVGAGI (reference sequence). CDR3 DNA sequence: TGTGCCAGCAGGTTAACAGGGTTGAACACTGAAGCTTTCTTT. Encoded protein: CASRLTGLNTEAFF.

This clone came up a few times. This chain's CDR3 is CASSETSGGTDTQYF. The DNA of the CDR3 is TGTGCCAGCAGTGAGACTAGCGGGGGCACAGATACGCAGTATTTT. V gene TRBV6-4 combines with J gene TRBJ2-3; 11 bases are shared with TRBD2. After removal of 3 bases from V and 1 base from J, the junction contained 0 bases not matched to a gene. The CDR3 consists of 15 residues. Germline V CDR1 and CDR2: MRHNA, SNTAGT.

The CDR3 DNA follows: TGTGCCAGCTCGGGTCCAGACAGGGGGCGCTACGAGCAGTACTTC. Amino acid sequence: CASSGPDRGRYEQYF. The chain couples TRBV6-5 to TRBJ2-7; 10 positions agree with TRBD1. The CDR3 extends over 15 amino acids. Germline trimming cut 8 bases from V and 3 bases from J; bases unmatched to any gene: 10. Germline values: CDR1 MNHEY, CDR2 SVGAGI.

CDR3 sequence: CASRNGDVGEQYF. The CDR3 region has the DNA TGTGCCAGCAGGAATGGGGACGTAGGGGAGCAGTACTTC. The V and J genes are TRBV6-5 and TRBJ2-7; D assignment may be TRBD1 or TRBD2 (5 bases each). The CDR3 is made up of 13 amino acids. CDR1 and CDR2 from the germline V gene are MNHEY and SVGAGI. V was pared by 6 bases and J by 7 bases, with 16 bases between.

In its sample, this clone was seen a few times. This chain joins TRBV7-8 and TRBJ2-5; D assignment may be TRBD1 or TRBD2 (5 bases each). V was cut by 5 bases and J by 5 bases, with 15 bases left in between. The CDR3 contains 14 residues. From germline, CDR1 is SGHVS and CDR2 FQNEAQ. CDR3 sequence (DNA): TGTGCCAGCAGCGGCCGGGGAGCAGGGGAGACCCAGTACTTC. Residues: CASSGRGAGETQYF.

The chain carries TRBV30 and TRBJ2-5; 14 bases agree with TRBD2. Unmatched junction bases numbered 7, after V lost 8 bases and J lost 2 bases. CDR3 size: 15 residues. CDR1 and CDR2 (germline): GTSNPN, SVGIG (reference sequence). For the CDR3, the DNA is TGTGCCGGTGGACTAGCGGGGGGCGCGCAAGAGACCCAGTACTTC. This codes for CAGGLAGGAQETQYF. The complete variable domain, with remaining parts taken from reference TRBV30 and TRBJ2-5, reads SQTIHQWPATLVQPVGSPLSLECTVEGTSNPNLYWYRQAAGRGLQLLFYSVGIGQISSEVPQNLSASRPQDRQFILSSKKLLLSDSGFYLCAGGLAGGAQETQYFGPGTRLLVL.

The chain couples TRBV5-1 to TRBJ1-4; D unresolved. The CDR3 is 14 residues long. Germline V gives CDR1 SGHRS, CDR2 YFSETQ. V was pared by 0 bases and J by 6 bases, with 9 bases between. CDR3: CASSLGGLDEKLFF. The DNA of the CDR3 is TGCGCCAGCAGCTTGGGGGGTCTGGATGAAAAACTGTTTTTT. The full variable domain, with the rest looked up from reference TRBV5-1 and TRBJ1-4, is KAGVTQTPRYLIKTRGQQVTLSCSPISGHRSVSWYQQTPGQGLQFLFEYFSETQRNKGNFPGRFSGRQFSNSRSEMNVSTLELGDSALYLCASSLGGLDEKLFFGSGTQLSVL.

In this sample, this clone turned up once. The V gene is TRBV7-9, the J gene TRBJ2-3, with 7 bases fitting TRBD1. Germline CDR1 is SEHNR and CDR2 is FQNEAQ (reference sequence). V lost 5 bases, J lost 1 base, and 12 bases stayed unmatched. The CDR3 runs 17 residues. The CDR3 DNA sequence: TGTGCCAGCAGCATAATTACAGGGGATGGAGGCACAGATACGCAGTATTTT. Translated: CASSIITGDGGTDTQYF.

V usage is TRBV10-3 and J usage is TRBJ1-3, with D possibly matching TRBD1 (5 bases). This CDR3 is built from 11 residues. The germline V gene has CDR1 ENHRY and CDR2 SYGVKD. Between the trimmed V and J ends, which lost 4 bases and 11 bases, there was a span of 9 bases. Written as DNA, the CDR3 is TGTGCCATCAGTGGTTCGGGACCCATATATTTT. Its translation: CAISGSGPIYF.

This chain connects TRBV28 to TRBJ2-6; D is perhaps TRBD1 (5 bases). Trimming stripped 3 bases from V and 1 base from J, with 7 bases between. Germline V CDR1 and CDR2: MDHEN, SYDVKM. This CDR3 has 15 amino acids. The CDR3: CASSFQGSGANVLTF. The DNA for the CDR3 is TGTGCCAGCAGTTTTCAGGGTTCTGGGGCCAACGTCCTGACTTTC.

The chain is built from TRBV25-1 and TRBJ2-7; possible D gene TRBD1, 6 bases. CDR1 MGHDK and CDR2 SYGVNS come from the germline V gene. The CDR3 extends over 15 amino acids. V lost 7 bases and J 2 bases, leaving 18 bases between the germline ends. CDR3 sequence (DNA): TGTGCCAGCAAACCTCCGGGACATGTGGCCTACGAGCAGTACTTC. Translated, it gives CASKPPGHVAYEQYF.

This chain joins TRBV19 and TRBJ1-3; D gene ambiguous. CDR1 is LNHDA, CDR2 SQIVND, per germline (reference sequence). V shed 4 bases and J shed 4 bases, with 14 bases lying between them. The CDR3 has 15 residues. CDR3 protein: CASSTPSGGGNTIYF. In DNA, the CDR3 is TGTGCCAGTAGTACCCCCTCGGGTGGCGGAAACACCATATATTTT.